One sample yielded the 6 T cell receptor beta chains listed below, sequenced in a study of OX40 agonist ivuxolimab in advanced cancers. The assay was immunoSEQ multiplex PCR, and TCRdb's table has in-frame clones only and misses some. The table includes approximately 45,000 clones, around 87% detected once. The specimen comprised CD4+ or CD8+ T cells sorted from blood, sampled in a trial of the OX40 agonist ivuxolimab. All receptors derive from an adult with an advanced solid tumor such as melanoma, head and neck, liver or kidney cancer.

The chain links TRBV9 to TRBJ2-3, with TRBD2 matching over 8 bases. Per germline, CDR1 SGDLS and CDR2 YYNGEE. The CDR3 is made up of 15 amino acids. J gave up 4 bases and V 2 bases, and 6 bases lay outside the gene matches. CDR3 amino acids: CASSVTSGSADTQYF. CDR3 sequence (DNA): TGTGCCAGCAGCGTTACGAGCGGGAGTGCAGATACGCAGTATTTT.

CDR3: CASSLTRERSETQYF. CDR3 DNA: TGTGCCAGCAGTTTAACCCGGGAGCGGAGTGAGACCCAGTACTTC. This rearrangement joins TRBV27 to TRBJ2-5; D perhaps matches TRBD2 (6 bases). The V and J ends lost 2 bases and 5 bases respectively, with 15 bases between them. The CDR3 spans 15 residues. CDR1 is MNHEY and CDR2 is SMNVEV in the germline V gene (reference sequence).

The chain recombines TRBV11-2 with TRBJ1-6, with D possibly being TRBD1 (5 bases). Deletions cut 7 bases from V and 14 bases from J, with 18 bases between. The CDR3 runs 13 residues. Germline assignment: CDR1 SGHAT and CDR2 FQNNGV. The CDR3 here is CASINGTGITLHF. The DNA for the CDR3 is TGTGCCAGCATCAACGGGACTGGGATCACCCTCCACTTT.

This clone was seen only a few times. The chain joins TRBV29-1 to TRBJ1-1, with D maybe TRBD1 (6 bases). Per germline, CDR1 SQVTM and CDR2 ANQGSEA. The CDR3 runs 11 residues. V was cut by 7 bases and J by 4 bases, with 10 bases left in between. The CDR3 DNA reads TGCAGCGGGGGAGGGGGCACTGAAGCTTTCTTT. As protein: CSGGGGTEAFF.

The chain carries TRBV11-2 and TRBJ2-7; the D gene could be TRBD1 or TRBD2 (5 bases each). CDR1 is SGHAT, CDR2 FQNNGV, per germline. The CDR3 is 15 amino acids. V lost 5 bases and J 0 bases, leaving 14 bases between the germline ends. The CDR3 loop reads CASSPGDRRSYEQYF. In DNA, the CDR3 is TGTGCCAGCAGCCCTGGGGACCGACGCTCCTACGAGCAGTACTTC.

This chain joins TRBV6-5 and TRBJ2-3; D remains ambiguous. CDR1 is MNHEY, CDR2 SVGAGI, per germline. Trimming took off 2 bases at V and 3 bases at J, with 15 bases between the two ends. CDR3 length: 16 residues. CDR3 protein: CASSYGGRIGTDTQYF. The DNA for the CDR3 is TGTGCCAGCAGTTACGGTGGACGGATAGGTACAGATACGCAGTATTTT.